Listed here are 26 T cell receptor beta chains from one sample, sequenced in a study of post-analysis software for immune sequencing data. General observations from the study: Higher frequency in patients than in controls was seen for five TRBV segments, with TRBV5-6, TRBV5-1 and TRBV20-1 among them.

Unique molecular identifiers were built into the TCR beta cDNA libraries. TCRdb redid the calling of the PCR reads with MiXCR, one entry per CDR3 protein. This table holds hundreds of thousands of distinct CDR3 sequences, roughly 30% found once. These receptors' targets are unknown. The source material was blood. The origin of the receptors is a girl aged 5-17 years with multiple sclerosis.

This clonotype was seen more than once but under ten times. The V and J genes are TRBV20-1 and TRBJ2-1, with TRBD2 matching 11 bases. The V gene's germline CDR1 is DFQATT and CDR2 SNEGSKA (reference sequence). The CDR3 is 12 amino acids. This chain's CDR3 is CGTSGFNNEQFF. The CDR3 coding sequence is TGCGGGACTAGCGGATTTAACAATGAGCAGTTCTTC.

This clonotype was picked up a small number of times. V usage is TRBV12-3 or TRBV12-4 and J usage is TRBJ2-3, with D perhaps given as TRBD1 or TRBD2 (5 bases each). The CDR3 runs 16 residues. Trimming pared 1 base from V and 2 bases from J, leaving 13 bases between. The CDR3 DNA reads TGTGCCAGCAGTTTAGGGGACCGGACCGCCACAGATACGCAGTATTTT. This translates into CASSLGDRTATDTQYF.

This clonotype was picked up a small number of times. The CDR3 here is CASSPVSGGYNEQFF. CDR3 DNA: TGTGCCAGCTCACCGGTAAGCGGGGGATACAATGAGCAGTTCTTC. The V call is TRBV18, the J call TRBJ2-1; 8 bases fit TRBD2. The CDR3 length is 15 residues. Germline CDR1 reads KGHSH; CDR2 reads LQKENI. V trimming: 3 bases; J trimming: 4 bases; junction bases outside the gene matches: 5.

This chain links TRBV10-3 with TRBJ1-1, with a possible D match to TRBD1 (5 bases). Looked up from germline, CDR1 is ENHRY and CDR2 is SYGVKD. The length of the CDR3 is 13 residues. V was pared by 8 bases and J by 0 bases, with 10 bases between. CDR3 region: CAIGGIMNTEAFF. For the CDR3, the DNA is TGTGCCATCGGGGGGATAATGAACACTGAAGCTTTCTTT.

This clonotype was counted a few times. The CDR3 DNA follows: TGCAGCCTCCGGGACCCCCTCAGGGCAGATACGCAGTATTTT. Translation: CSLRDPLRADTQYF. This sequence joins TRBV29-1 and TRBJ2-3, with D perhaps assigned TRBD1 or TRBD2 (5 bases each). Trimming removed 8 bases at V and 4 bases at J, with 19 bases between. Germline values: CDR1 SQVTM, CDR2 ANQGSEA. This CDR3 has 14 residues.

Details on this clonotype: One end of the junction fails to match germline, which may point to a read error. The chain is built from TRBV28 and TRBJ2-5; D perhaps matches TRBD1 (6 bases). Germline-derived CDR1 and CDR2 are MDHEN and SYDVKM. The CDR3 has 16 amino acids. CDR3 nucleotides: TGTGCCAACAGTTTAGGGTTAAGGGAACAGGGAGAGACCCAGTACTTC. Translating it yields CANSLGLREQGETQYF. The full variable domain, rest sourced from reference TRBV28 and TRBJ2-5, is DVKVTQSSRYLVKRTGEKVFLECVQDMDHENMFWYRQDPGLGLRLIYFSYDVKMKEKGDIPEGYSVSREKKERFSLILESASTNQTSMYLCANSLGLREQGETQYFGPGTRLLVL.

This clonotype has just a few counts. This CDR3 reads CASRSGTAMAYEQYF. CDR3 coding DNA: TGTGCCAGCAGGTCCGGGACAGCGATGGCCTACGAGCAGTACTTC. This chain joins TRBV6-1 and TRBJ2-7; 7 bases are a match to TRBD1. The CDR3 contains 15 residues. Germline CDR1 MNHNS, CDR2 SASEGT. J lost 2 bases, V lost 6 bases, and 10 bases had no gene match.

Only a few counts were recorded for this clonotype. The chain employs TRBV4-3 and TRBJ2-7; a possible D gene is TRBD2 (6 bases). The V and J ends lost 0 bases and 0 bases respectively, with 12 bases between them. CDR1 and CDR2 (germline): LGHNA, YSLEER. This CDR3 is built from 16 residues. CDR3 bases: TGCGCCAGCAGCCAAGATCTAACCGGGAGCTCCTACGAGCAGTACTTC. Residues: CASSQDLTGSSYEQYF.

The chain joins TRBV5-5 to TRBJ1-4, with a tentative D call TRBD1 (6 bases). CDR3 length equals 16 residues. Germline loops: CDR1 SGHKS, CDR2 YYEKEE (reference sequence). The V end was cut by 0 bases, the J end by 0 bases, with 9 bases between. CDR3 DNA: TGTGCCAGCAGCTTGGAGGGACAACCAACTAATGAAAAACTGTTTTTT. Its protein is CASSLEGQPTNEKLFF.

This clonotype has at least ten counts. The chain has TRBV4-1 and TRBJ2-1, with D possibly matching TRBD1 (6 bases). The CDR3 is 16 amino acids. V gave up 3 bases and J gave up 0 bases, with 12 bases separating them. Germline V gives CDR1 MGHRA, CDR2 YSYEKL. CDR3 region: CASSQQGPSSYNEQFF. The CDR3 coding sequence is TGCGCCAGCAGCCAGCAGGGGCCGAGCTCCTACAATGAGCAGTTCTTC.

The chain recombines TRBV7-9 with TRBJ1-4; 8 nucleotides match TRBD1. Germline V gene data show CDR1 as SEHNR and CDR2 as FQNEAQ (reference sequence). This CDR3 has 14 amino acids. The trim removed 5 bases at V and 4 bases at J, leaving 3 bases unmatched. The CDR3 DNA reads TGTGCCAGCAGCGTACAGGGGGTTAATGAAAAACTGTTTTTT. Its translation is CASSVQGVNEKLFF.

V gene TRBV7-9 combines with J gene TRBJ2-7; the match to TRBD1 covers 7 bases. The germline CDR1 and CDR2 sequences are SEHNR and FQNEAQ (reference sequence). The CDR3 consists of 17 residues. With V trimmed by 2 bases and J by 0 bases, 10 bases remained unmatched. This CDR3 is CASSLPPQGSSSYEQYF. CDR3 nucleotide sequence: TGTGCCAGCAGCTTACCACCACAGGGGTCTTCCTCCTACGAGCAGTACTTC. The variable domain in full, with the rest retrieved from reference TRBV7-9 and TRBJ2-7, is DTGVSQNPRHKITKRGQNVTFRCDPISEHNRLYWYRQTLGQGPEFLTYFQNEAQLEKSRLLSDRFSAERPKGSFSTLEIQRTEQGDSAMYLCASSLPPQGSSSYEQYFGPGTRLTVT.

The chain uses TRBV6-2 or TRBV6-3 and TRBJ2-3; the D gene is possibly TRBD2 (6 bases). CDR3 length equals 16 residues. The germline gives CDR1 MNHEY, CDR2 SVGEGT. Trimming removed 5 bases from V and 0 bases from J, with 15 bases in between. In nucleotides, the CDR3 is TGTGCCAGCAGTGACCCCGGGGGTTCTAGCACAGATACGCAGTATTTT. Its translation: CASSDPGGSSTDTQYF.

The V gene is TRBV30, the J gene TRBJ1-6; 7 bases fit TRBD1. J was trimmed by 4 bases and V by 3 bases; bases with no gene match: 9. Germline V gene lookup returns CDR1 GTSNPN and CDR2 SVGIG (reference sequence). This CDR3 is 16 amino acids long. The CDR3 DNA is TGTGCCTGGAGACCGGGACAGTCGACATATAATTCACCCCTCCACTTT. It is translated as CAWRPGQSTYNSPLHF.

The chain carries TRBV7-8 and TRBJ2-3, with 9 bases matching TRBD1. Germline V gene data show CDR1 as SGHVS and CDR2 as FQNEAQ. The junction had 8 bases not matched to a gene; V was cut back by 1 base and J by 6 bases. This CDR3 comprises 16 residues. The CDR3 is CASSLVLGQGGDTQYF. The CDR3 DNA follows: TGTGCCAGCAGCTTAGTTCTGGGACAGGGAGGGGATACGCAGTATTTT.

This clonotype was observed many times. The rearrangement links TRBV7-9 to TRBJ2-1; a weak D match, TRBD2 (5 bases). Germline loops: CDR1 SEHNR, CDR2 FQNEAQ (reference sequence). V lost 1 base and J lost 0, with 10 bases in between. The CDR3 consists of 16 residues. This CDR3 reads CASSLGGRGSYNEQFF. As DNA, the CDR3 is TGTGCCAGCAGCTTAGGAGGGAGAGGCTCCTACAATGAGCAGTTCTTC.

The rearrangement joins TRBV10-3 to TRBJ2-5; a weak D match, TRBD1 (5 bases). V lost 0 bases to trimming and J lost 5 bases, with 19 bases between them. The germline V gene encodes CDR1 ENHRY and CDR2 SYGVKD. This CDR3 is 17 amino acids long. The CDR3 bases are TGTGCCATCAGTGAGTCAAGGGCAGGGCCGCCGGAGGAGACCCAGTACTTC. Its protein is CAISESRAGPPEETQYF.

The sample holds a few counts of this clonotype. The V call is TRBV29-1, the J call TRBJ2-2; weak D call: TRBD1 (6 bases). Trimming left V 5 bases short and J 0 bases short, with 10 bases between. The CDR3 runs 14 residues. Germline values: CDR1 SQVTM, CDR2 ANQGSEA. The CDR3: CSVPGDTNTGELFF. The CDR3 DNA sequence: TGCAGCGTTCCCGGGGACACGAACACCGGGGAGCTGTTTTTT.

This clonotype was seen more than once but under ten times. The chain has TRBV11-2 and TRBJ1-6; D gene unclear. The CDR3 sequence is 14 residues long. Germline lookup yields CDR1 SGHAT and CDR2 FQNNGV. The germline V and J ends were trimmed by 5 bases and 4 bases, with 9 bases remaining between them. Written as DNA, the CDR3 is TGTGCCAGCAGCCACCGGGAGTATAATTCACCCCTCCACTTT. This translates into CASSHREYNSPLHF. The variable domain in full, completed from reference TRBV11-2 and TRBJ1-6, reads EAGVAQSPRYKIIEKRQSVAFWCNPISGHATLYWYQQILGQGPKLLIQFQNNGVVDDSQLPKDRFSAERLKGVDSTLKIQPAKLEDSAVYLCASSHREYNSPLHFGNGTRLTVT.

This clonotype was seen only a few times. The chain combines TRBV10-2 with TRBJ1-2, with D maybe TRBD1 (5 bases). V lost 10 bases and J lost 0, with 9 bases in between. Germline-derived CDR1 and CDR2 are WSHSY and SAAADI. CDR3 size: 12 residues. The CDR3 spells CATRDPNYGYTF. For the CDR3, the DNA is TGCGCCACTAGGGACCCTAACTATGGCTACACCTTC.

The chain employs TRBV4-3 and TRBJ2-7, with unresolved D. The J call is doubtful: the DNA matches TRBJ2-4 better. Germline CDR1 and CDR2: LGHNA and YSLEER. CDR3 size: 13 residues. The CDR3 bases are TGCGCCAGCAGCCAAGATATGGAGATCATTCAGTACTTC. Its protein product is CASSQDMEIIQYF.

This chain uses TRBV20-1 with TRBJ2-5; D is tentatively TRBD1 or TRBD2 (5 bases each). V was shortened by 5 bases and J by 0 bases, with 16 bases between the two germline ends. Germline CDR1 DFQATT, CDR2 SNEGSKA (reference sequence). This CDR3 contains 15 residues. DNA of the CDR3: TGCAGTGCTCTGCCCCGTCGGGGCCACCAAGAGACCCAGTACTTC. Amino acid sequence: CSALPRRGHQETQYF.

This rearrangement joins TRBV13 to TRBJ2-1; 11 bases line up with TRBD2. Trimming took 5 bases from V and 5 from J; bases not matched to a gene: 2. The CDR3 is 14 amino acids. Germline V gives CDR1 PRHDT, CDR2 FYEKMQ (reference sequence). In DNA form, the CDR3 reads TGTGCCAGCAGCCTGACTAGCGGGGACAATGAGCAGTTCTTC. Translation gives CASSLTSGDNEQFF.

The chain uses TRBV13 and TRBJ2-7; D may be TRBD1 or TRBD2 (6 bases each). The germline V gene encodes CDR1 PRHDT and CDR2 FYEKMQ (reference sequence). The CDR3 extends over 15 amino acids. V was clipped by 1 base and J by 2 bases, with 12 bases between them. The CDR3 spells CASSLEGGKAYEQYF. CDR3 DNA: TGTGCCAGCAGCTTAGAAGGGGGGAAGGCCTACGAGCAGTACTTC. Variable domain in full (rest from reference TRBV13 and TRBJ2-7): AAGVIQSPRHLIKEKRETATLKCYPIPRHDTVYWYQQGPGQDPQFLISFYEKMQSDKGSIPDRFSAQQFSDYHSELNMSSLELGDSALYFCASSLEGGKAYEQYFGPGTRLTVT.

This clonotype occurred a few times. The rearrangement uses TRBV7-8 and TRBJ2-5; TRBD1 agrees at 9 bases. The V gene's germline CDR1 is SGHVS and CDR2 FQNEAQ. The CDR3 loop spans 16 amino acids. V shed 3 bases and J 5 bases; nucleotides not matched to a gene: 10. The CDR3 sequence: CASSLPATGGHETQYF. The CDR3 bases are TGTGCCAGCAGCTTGCCCGCTACAGGGGGCCACGAGACCCAGTACTTC.

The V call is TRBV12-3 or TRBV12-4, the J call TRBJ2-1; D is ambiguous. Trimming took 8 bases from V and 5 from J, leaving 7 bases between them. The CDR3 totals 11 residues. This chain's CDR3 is CASRFHNEQFF. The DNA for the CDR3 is TGTGCCAGCCGCTTCCACAATGAGCAGTTCTTC.